The clone carrying this T cell receptor (beta chain) was detected many times. Its antigen is currently unknown. V lost 0 bases to trimming and J lost 7 bases, with 15 bases between them. This CDR3 spans 15 amino acids. CDR1 and CDR2 (germline): SGHDN, FVKESK. The sample originates from a study of early T cells in non-severe SARS-CoV-2 infection. About the research overall: It was bulk RNA from unsorted whole blood that was sequenced, and the chains were unpaired. Study outcomes and limitations: Clonotype matching in VDJdb favored anti-spike CD8 responses and did not capture private and CD4 specificities.

Individually, cDNA molecules had unique molecular identifiers attached to them. TCRdb analysed the 5' RACE reads with MiXCR anew, one entry per CDR3 protein. The sample holds more than 20,000 distinct CDR3 sequences, 4% to 5.5% seen once. The V call is TRBV14, the J call TRBJ2-5; a weak D match, TRBD2 (5 bases). The source is an adult who was a healthcare worker with PCR-confirmed SARS-CoV-2 infection or an uninfected control (not recorded which). The specimen sequenced was whole blood. CDR3 residues: CASSQDSDSRGTQYF. The CDR3 nucleotides are TGTGCCAGCAGCCAAGATTCGGACTCACGCGGGACCCAGTACTTC.